This TCR beta chain was recovered during a study of blood T cell repertoires in COVID-19. Study-wide context: COVID-19 samples, acute and convalescent, were from the United States, Italy and Spain. Sources were T cells, B-cell-depleted T cells, or PBMCs; the material itself was cDNA or gDNA.

Germline lookup yields CDR1 SQVTM and CDR2 ANQGSEA. The CDR3 is made up of 13 amino acids. V dropped 5 bases and J dropped 7 bases, with 17 bases sitting between them. Patients from Seattle were sampled longitudinally, starting during active infection. A single count supports this clone. Here immunoSEQ multiplex PCR was the method, and the copy in TCRdb shows in-frame clones only, minus some. The sample has more than 300,000 clones; 90% are singletons. The chain joins TRBV29-1 to TRBJ1-2; possible D gene TRBD1, 6 bases. This sequence originates from a woman between 40 and 50 years old with COVID-19, enrolled during active disease. The sample comprised peripheral blood. The CDR3 region has the DNA TGCAGCGTTAATTTTGAGGGGGTGACTGGCTACACCTTC. As protein: CSVNFEGVTGYTF.